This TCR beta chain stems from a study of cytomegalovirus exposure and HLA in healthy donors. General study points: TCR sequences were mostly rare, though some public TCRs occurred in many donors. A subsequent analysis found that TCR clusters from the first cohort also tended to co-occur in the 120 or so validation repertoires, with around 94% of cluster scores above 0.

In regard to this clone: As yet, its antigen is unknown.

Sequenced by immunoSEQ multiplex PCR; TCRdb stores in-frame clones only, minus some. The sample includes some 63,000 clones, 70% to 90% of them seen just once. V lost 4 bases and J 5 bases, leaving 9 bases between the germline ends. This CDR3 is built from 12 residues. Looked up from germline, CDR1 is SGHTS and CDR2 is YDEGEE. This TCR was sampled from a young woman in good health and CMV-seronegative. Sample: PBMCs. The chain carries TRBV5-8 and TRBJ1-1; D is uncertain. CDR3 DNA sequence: TGTGCCAGCAGCCCGGAGAGGACTGAAGCTTTCTTT. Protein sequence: CASSPERTEAFF.